This T cell receptor (beta chain) was recorded in a study of shared clonotypes between healthy human individuals. Some clones are missing from TCRdb's copy, which holds only in-frame ones; the method was immunoSEQ multiplex PCR. The table records approximately 2.5 million clones, 90% to 95% of them present only once. After removal of 4 bases from V and 7 bases from J, the junction contained 9 bases not matched to a gene. The germline gives CDR1 SGHRS, CDR2 YFSETQ. This CDR3 contains 14 residues. This clonotype was sampled from a man younger than 30 in good health. Some clones in this sample may be carry-over from other donors' samples. The sample comprised naive CD4+ T cells from PBMCs. The subset was: CD45RA+ positively selected. The chain recombines TRBV5-1 with TRBJ2-7, with 9 nucleotides matching TRBD1. The CDR3 protein is CASSPRQGVWEQYF. The DNA for the CDR3 is TGCGCCAGCAGCCCTAGACAGGGGGTTTGGGAGCAGTACTTC.